This T cell receptor (beta chain) derives from a study of radiation and T cells in renal cell carcinoma. Findings of the study overall: From baseline, blood top tumor clonotypes peaked at 2 weeks post-radiation.

TCRdb's table, derived via immunoSEQ multiplex PCR, lists solely in-frame clones and lacks some. This table holds about 49,000 clones, about 80% found once. The time point is: blood 2 weeks post-SBRT. The treatment: 15 Gy SBRT to primary tumor, nephrectomy 4 weeks later. Blood was sampled at baseline, 2 weeks and 4 weeks after SBRT. On this clone: The antigen is not known.

The sample here was blood, taken from a patient whose treatment included radiotherapy and nephrectomy. This TCR came from a woman in her sixties or seventies with renal cell carcinoma.

The CDR3 coding sequence is TGTGCCAGCAGCCCTAGCGGGGGAAGCACAGATACGCAGTATTTT. Translating gives CASSPSGGSTDTQYF. The V call is TRBV7-9, the J call TRBJ2-3; 10 bases are shared with TRBD2. This CDR3 comprises 15 residues. The V gene's germline CDR1 is SEHNR and CDR2 FQNEAQ (reference sequence). V shed 5 bases, J shed 0 bases, and the junction held 2 bases outside the gene matches.